This section outlines one T cell receptor (beta chain) sequence together with its context. Its antigen is not identified. Time point given: persistent/refractory GD, antithyroid drugs over 5 years with positive TRAb. PBMC-derived RNA was used for the TCR library. This sample was taken from a study of regulatory T cells in long-lasting Graves disease. HTBI primers from iRepertoire and Arm-PCR of CDR3 regions yielded the TCR beta libraries. Using its own MiXCR run on the multiplex PCR reads, TCRdb lists one record per CDR3 protein. The data show 500,000 to 800,000 distinct CDR3 sequences, 25% to 30% seen once. There are 15 residues in the CDR3. V lost 7 bases, J lost 6 bases, and 9 bases stayed unmatched. Findings and limits, study-wide: Whereas new patients shared 800 to 1,000 public clonotypes, persistent patients shared more, at 2,500 to 3,500. Favored usage of TRBV28, TRBJ1-2 and TRBJ2-5 was recorded in persistent disease.

This material consisted of peripheral blood mononuclear cells (PBMCs), taken when the disease was refractory, from a patient treated with antithyroid drugs. The sequence derives from a female donor with Graves disease. The chain uses TRBV12-3 or TRBV12-4 and TRBJ2-2; 9 nucleotides match TRBD2. In nucleotides, the CDR3 is TGTGCCAGCATTGGAGGCGGGAGGGGCGCCGGGGAGCTGTTTTTT. Translation: CASIGGGRGAGELFF.